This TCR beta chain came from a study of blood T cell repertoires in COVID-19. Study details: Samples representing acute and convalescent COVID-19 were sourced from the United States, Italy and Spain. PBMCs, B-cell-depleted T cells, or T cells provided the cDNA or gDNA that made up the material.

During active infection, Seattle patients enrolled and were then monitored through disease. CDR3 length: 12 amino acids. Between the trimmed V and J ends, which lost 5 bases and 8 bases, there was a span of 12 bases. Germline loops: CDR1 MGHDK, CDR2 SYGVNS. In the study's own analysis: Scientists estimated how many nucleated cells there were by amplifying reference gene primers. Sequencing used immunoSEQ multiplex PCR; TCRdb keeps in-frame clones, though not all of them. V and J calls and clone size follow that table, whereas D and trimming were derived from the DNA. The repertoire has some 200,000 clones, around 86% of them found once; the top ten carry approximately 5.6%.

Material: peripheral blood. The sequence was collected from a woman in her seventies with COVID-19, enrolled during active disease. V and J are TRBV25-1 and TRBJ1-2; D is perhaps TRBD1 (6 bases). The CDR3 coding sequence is TGTGCCAGCAGTCCCGGGACATTCGGCTACACCTTC. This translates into CASSPGTFGYTF.